The 23 T cell receptor beta chains below all came from one sample that was sequenced in a study of vaccination effects on CD4 cells after COVID-19. Their antigens remain unidentified. Expansion of antigen-specific CD4+ T cells with viral peptide pools was carried out by the ViraFEST assay before sequencing. Subsequent to a culture period of about ten days, CD4+ T cells were isolated. People in the vaccine group had not been infected with SARS-CoV-2 before, and their nucleocapsid antibodies were negative. The table came from immunoSEQ multiplex PCR; TCRdb's copy has only in-frame clones and leaves some out. The sample lists around 45,000 clones, roughly 79% occurring once. The source material was CD4+ T cells from PBMCs cultured with SARS-CoV-2 spike peptides, sampled before COVID-19 vaccination. These receptors all come from a human donor who received a COVID-19 vaccine.

This rearrangement joins TRBV25-1 to TRBJ1-6; D remains unclear. Looked up from germline, CDR1 is MGHDK and CDR2 is SYGVNS. The CDR3 loop spans 13 amino acids. Between the trimmed V and J ends, which lost 6 bases and 10 bases, there was a span of 13 bases. The CDR3, as DNA: TGTGCCAGCAGGGGCTTGATAGGGTCACCCCTCCACTTT. It specifies CASRGLIGSPLHF.

The chain recombines TRBV10-3 with TRBJ2-6; 7 nucleotides agree with TRBD1. Germline CDR1 and CDR2: ENHRY and SYGVKD. Trimming removed 2 bases from V and 0 bases from J; junction bases left unmatched: 7. The CDR3 is 18 residues long. The CDR3: CAISEAPAGGSGANVLTF. For the CDR3, the DNA is TGTGCCATCAGTGAGGCTCCGGCAGGGGGCTCTGGGGCCAACGTCCTGACTTTC.

V usage is TRBV4-3 and J usage is TRBJ1-1, with 11 bases fitting TRBD1. The CDR3 length is 16 residues. Trimming removed 4 bases from V and 4 bases from J; junction bases left unmatched: 8. The germline gives CDR1 LGHNA, CDR2 YSLEER. CDR3 DNA: TGCGCCAGCAGCCCGGCCCGGGGACAGGGGGTCACTGAAGCTTTCTTT. Translating it yields CASSPARGQGVTEAFF.

The chain carries TRBV24-1 and TRBJ1-5; 7 bases agree with TRBD1. Losses at the gene ends were 9 bases for V and 6 bases for J; bases not matched to a gene: 19. CDR1 is KGHDR, CDR2 SFDVKD, per germline. This CDR3 region has 17 residues. CDR3 bases: TGTGCCACCTCTCAGGGGGGCAGCAACATTTTTGGTCAGCCCCAGCATTTT. This translates into CATSQGGSNIFGQPQHF.

The chain combines TRBV5-1 with TRBJ2-5, with 12 bases fitting TRBD2. Per the germline V gene, CDR1 is SGHRS and CDR2 is YFSETQ. The junction had 5 bases not matched to a gene; V was cut back by 4 bases and J by 4 bases. The CDR3 extends over 15 amino acids. CDR3 loop: CASSPGLAGPETQYF. CDR3 nucleotide sequence: TGCGCCAGCAGCCCGGGACTAGCGGGTCCAGAGACCCAGTACTTC.

The chain is built from TRBV7-6 and TRBJ2-5; the match to TRBD1 covers 9 bases. The CDR3 loop spans 21 amino acids. Germline lookup yields CDR1 SGHVS and CDR2 FNYEAQ. Unmatched junction bases numbered 21, after V lost 4 bases and J lost 0 bases. CDR3 residues: CASSSIPLSRDRDLYQETQYF. The CDR3 DNA reads TGTGCCAGCAGCTCCATACCACTATCTAGGGACAGGGATTTGTACCAAGAGACCCAGTACTTC.

The V and J genes are TRBV5-8 and TRBJ1-1; D is uncertain. V lost 5 bases, J lost 6 bases, and 8 bases lay in between. There are 11 residues in the CDR3. Germline V CDR1 and CDR2: SGHTS, YDEGEE. The CDR3 region has the DNA TGTGCCAGCAGACGGGTCGCTGAAGCTTTCTTT. It translates to CASRRVAEAFF.

The chain couples TRBV10-3 to TRBJ2-5, with D possibly TRBD2 on 5 matching bases. CDR3 length: 14 amino acids. CDR1 is ENHRY, CDR2 SYGVKD, per germline. V lost 3 bases and J 1 base, leaving 9 bases between the germline ends. The CDR3 DNA reads as TGTGCCATCAGTGATTCGAGCGGCCAAGAGACCCAGTACTTC. Its protein is CAISDSSGQETQYF.

This clone was observed a few times. The rearrangement joins TRBV2 to TRBJ1-2, with a tentative D call TRBD1 (6 bases). The CDR3 runs 13 residues. The V end was cut by 4 bases, the J end by 4 bases, with 10 bases between. CDR1 is SNHLY and CDR2 is FYNNEI in the germline V gene. The CDR3 DNA reads as TGTGCCAGCAGTGGTCGGGGGGCCTATGGCTACACCTTC. Translating it yields CASSGRGAYGYTF.

J is TRBJ1-1 and V is TRBV14, with 7 nucleotides matching TRBD1. Germline lookup yields CDR1 SGHDN and CDR2 FVKESK. V shed 4 bases, J shed 0 bases, and the junction held 2 bases outside the gene matches. The CDR3 sequence is 14 residues long. CDR3 loop: CASSRGQLNTEAFF. For the CDR3, the DNA is TGTGCCAGCAGCCGGGGACAGTTGAACACTGAAGCTTTCTTT.

The chain couples TRBV29-1 to TRBJ2-1; 11 bases agree with TRBD1. CDR1 is SQVTM, CDR2 ANQGSEA, per germline. Trimming removed 6 bases from V and 7 bases from J; junction bases left unmatched: 2. The CDR3 has 12 amino acids. CDR3 residues: CSVGTGGNEQFF. The CDR3 DNA is TGCAGCGTCGGGACAGGGGGAAATGAGCAGTTCTTC.

The rearrangement links TRBV6-1 to TRBJ2-3, with D possibly TRBD2 on 6 matching bases. V shed 2 bases and J shed 0 bases, with 15 bases lying between them. The germline gives CDR1 MNHNS, CDR2 SASEGT. The CDR3 has 17 residues. CDR3 residues: CASSEHGGSYSTDTQYF. The DNA of the CDR3 is TGTGCCAGCAGTGAACACGGAGGGTCCTATAGCACAGATACGCAGTATTTT.

V gene TRBV5-1 combines with J gene TRBJ2-7; tentatively, D is TRBD1 (6 bases). Per the germline V gene, CDR1 is SGHRS and CDR2 is YFSETQ. V was cut by 4 bases and J by 2 bases, with 13 bases left in between. CDR3 length: 14 residues. CDR3 DNA: TGCGCCAGCAGCGTCGGGCAGGGGACCTACGAGCAGTACGTC. Amino acids: CASSVGQGTYEQYV.

This chain joins TRBV5-1 and TRBJ2-1; D unclear. V shed 0 bases and J shed 8 bases, with 6 bases lying between them. CDR3 length: 12 residues. Per germline, CDR1 SGHRS and CDR2 YFSETQ. The CDR3 loop reads CASSLASDEQFF. In DNA, the CDR3 is TGCGCCAGCAGCTTGGCCAGCGATGAGCAGTTCTTC.

The V gene is TRBV2, the J gene TRBJ2-7; 7 nucleotides line up with TRBD1. Germline assignment: CDR1 SNHLY and CDR2 FYNNEI. V shed 5 bases and J 2 bases; nucleotides not matched to a gene: 3. This CDR3 contains 13 residues. The CDR3 protein is CASSYDRAYEQYV. The CDR3 coding sequence is TGTGCCAGCAGTTACGACAGGGCCTACGAGCAGTACGTC.

This clone was recorded only once. In DNA form, the CDR3 reads TGTGCCAGCAGTTACTCAAAAGAGACCCAGTACTTC. This translates into CASSYSKETQYF. This chain connects TRBV6-5 to TRBJ2-5; D ambiguous. The germline V gene has CDR1 MNHEY and CDR2 SVGAGI. The CDR3 covers 12 residues. With 0 bases removed from V and 3 bases from J, the gap between germline ends came to 2 bases.

This chain uses TRBV2 with TRBJ1-5; no clear D gene. The CDR3 is 13 residues long. V lost 4 bases to trimming and J lost 7 bases, with 11 bases between them. The germline V gene has CDR1 SNHLY and CDR2 FYNNEI. CDR3 nucleotide sequence: TGTGCCAGCAGTGGCGGGTACGAGCAGCCCCAGCATTTT. It is translated as CASSGGYEQPQHF.

This chain connects TRBV24-1 to TRBJ2-2, with D uncertain. The CDR3 totals 17 residues. With 3 bases removed from V and 0 bases from J, the gap between germline ends came to 13 bases. Germline-derived CDR1 and CDR2 are KGHDR and SFDVKD. CDR3 amino acids: CATSDLGRGSNTGELFF. The DNA of the CDR3 is TGTGCCACCAGTGATCTCGGACGTGGGTCGAACACCGGGGAGCTGTTTTTT.

This chain joins TRBV13 and TRBJ1-5; 8 positions agree with TRBD1. The CDR3 length is 16 residues. The germline V gene encodes CDR1 PRHDT and CDR2 FYEKMQ (reference sequence). V trimming: 5 bases; J trimming: 1 base; junction bases outside the gene matches: 7. CDR3 protein: CASSRATGGSNQPQHF. CDR3 nucleotides: TGTGCCAGCAGCAGAGCTACAGGGGGGAGCAATCAGCCCCAGCATTTT. The complete variable domain, with remaining parts taken from reference TRBV13 and TRBJ1-5, reads AAGVIQSPRHLIKEKRETATLKCYPIPRHDTVYWYQQGPGQDPQFLISFYEKMQSDKGSIPDRFSAQQFSDYHSELNMSSLELGDSALYFCASSRATGGSNQPQHFGDGTRLSIL.

This chain uses TRBV2 with TRBJ1-2; D ambiguous. The germline V gene has CDR1 SNHLY and CDR2 FYNNEI. Trimming left V 6 bases short and J 4 bases short, with 9 bases between. The CDR3 extends over 12 amino acids. CDR3 amino acids: CASRTAGYGYTF. In DNA form, the CDR3 reads TGTGCCAGCAGAACGGCGGGCTATGGCTACACCTTC.

The chain has TRBV19 and TRBJ1-4; perhaps TRBD1 as D (5 bases). Per the germline V gene, CDR1 is LNHDA and CDR2 is SQIVND (reference sequence). V was trimmed by 5 bases and J by 8 bases, leaving 12 bases between them. The CDR3 loop spans 13 amino acids. The CDR3 is CASSGSGREKLFF. CDR3 nucleotides: TGTGCCAGTAGTGGTTCGGGGCGAGAAAAACTGTTTTTT.

The CDR3 nucleotides read TGTGCCAGCAGCTTATTGCAGGCAAACTATGGCTACACCTTC. It is translated as CASSLLQANYGYTF. The chain couples TRBV7-9 to TRBJ1-2; D is uncertain. The CDR3 totals 14 residues. Per the germline V gene, CDR1 is SEHNR and CDR2 is FQNEAQ (reference sequence). With 2 bases removed from V and 2 bases from J, the gap between germline ends came to 9 bases.

This clone was observed once. V and J are TRBV2 and TRBJ1-1; possible D gene TRBD1, 5 bases. Per the germline V gene, CDR1 is SNHLY and CDR2 is FYNNEI. The germline V and J ends were trimmed by 8 bases and 6 bases, with 16 bases remaining between them. This CDR3 is 13 amino acids long. Written as DNA, the CDR3 is TGTGCCAGCGCCGGGGCTATCGGCGCTGAAGCTTTCTTT. Translated: CASAGAIGAEAFF.